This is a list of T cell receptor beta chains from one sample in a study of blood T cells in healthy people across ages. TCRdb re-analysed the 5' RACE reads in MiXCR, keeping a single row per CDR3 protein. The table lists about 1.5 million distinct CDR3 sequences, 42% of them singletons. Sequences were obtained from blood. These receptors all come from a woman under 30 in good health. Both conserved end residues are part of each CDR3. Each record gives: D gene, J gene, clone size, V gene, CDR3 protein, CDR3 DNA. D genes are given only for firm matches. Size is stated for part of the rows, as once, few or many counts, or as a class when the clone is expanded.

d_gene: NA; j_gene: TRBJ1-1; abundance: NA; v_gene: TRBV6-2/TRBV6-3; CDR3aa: CASSPKKVVADENTEAFF; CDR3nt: TGTGCCAGCAGCCCTAAAAAGGTCGTGGCAGACGAGAACACTGAAGCTTTCTTT
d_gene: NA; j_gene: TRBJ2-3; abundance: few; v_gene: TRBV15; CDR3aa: CATSRVSGGSTDTQYF; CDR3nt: TGTGCCACCAGCAGAGTTTCTGGGGGAAGCACAGATACGCAGTATTTT
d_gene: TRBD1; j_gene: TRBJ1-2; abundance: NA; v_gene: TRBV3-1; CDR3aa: CASSGQGLTVANYGYTF; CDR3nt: TGTGCCAGCAGCGGACAGGGTCTAACTGTGGCTAACTATGGCTACACCTTC
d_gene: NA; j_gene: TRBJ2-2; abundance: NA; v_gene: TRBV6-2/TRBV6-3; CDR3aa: CASSYLSTGTGELFF; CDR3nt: TGTGCCAGCAGTTACCTGTCAACGGGCACCGGGGAGCTGTTTTTT
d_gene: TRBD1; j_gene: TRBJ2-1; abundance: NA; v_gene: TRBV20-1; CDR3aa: CSARDKGTGQYNEQFF; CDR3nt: TGCAGTGCTAGAGATAAGGGGACAGGGCAGTACAATGAGCAGTTCTTC
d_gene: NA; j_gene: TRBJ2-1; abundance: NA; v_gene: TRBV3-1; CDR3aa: CASSPEEGLYEQFF; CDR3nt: TGTGCCAGCAGCCCAGAGGAGGGACTCTATGAGCAGTTCTTC
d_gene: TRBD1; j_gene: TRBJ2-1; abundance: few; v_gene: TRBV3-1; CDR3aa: CASSQAPYVYGDRSYNEQFF; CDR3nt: TGTGCCAGCAGCCAAGCCCCTTATGTTTATGGGGACAGGTCCTACAATGAGCAGTTCTTC
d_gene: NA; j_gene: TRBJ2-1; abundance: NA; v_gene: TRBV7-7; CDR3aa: CASRNYYGGEQFF; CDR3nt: TGTGCTAGCAGGAACTACTATGGAGGTGAGCAGTTCTTC
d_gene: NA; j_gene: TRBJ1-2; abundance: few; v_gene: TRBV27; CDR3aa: CASSAGRDVYGYTF; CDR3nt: TGTGCCAGCAGTGCAGGACGGGACGTCTATGGCTACACCTTC
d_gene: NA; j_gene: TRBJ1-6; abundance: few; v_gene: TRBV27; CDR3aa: CASSFVLGPLHF; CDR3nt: TGTGCCAGCAGTTTCGTATTAGGGCCCCTCCACTTT
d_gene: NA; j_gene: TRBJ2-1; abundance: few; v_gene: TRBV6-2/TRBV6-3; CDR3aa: CASNSGTLTYNEQFF; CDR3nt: TGTGCCAGCAACTCCGGGACTCTTACCTACAATGAGCAGTTCTTC
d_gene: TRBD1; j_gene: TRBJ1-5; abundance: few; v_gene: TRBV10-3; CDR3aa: CAISDWDSPLGNQPQHF; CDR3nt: TGTGCCATCAGTGATTGGGACAGTCCTTTGGGCAATCAGCCCCAGCATTTT
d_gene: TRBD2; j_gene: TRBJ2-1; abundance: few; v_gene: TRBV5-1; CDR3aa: CASSLVLASGGPGNEQFF; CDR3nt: TGCGCCAGCAGCTTGGTTCTCGCTAGCGGGGGACCGGGGAATGAGCAGTTCTTC
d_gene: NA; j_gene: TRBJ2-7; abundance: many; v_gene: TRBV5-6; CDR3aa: CASSLAAEQYF; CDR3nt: TGTGCCAGCAGCTTGGCGGCCGAGCAGTACTTC
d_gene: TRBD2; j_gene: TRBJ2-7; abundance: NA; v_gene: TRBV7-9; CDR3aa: CASSSWTSGSDTQYF; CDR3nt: TGTGCCAGCAGCAGCTGGACTAGCGGGAGTGACACCCAGTACTTC
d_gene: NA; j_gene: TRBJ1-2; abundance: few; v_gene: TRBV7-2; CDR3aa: CASSLGQFGNYGYTF; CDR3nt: TGTGCCAGCAGCTTAGGACAGTTCGGAAACTATGGCTACACCTTC
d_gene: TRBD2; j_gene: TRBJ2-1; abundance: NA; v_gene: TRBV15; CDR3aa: CATSRDMVSGRRSYNVQFF; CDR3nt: TGTGCCACCAGCAGAGATATGGTTAGCGGGAGACGGTCCTACAATGTGCAGTTCTTC
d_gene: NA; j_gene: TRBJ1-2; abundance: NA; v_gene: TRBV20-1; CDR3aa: CSARPTADFNYGYTF; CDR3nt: TGCAGTGCTCGGCCCACAGCCGACTTTAACTATGGCTACACCTTC
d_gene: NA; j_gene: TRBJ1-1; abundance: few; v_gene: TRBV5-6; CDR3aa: CASSFRRRVKGNTEAFF; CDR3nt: TGTGCCAGCAGCTTTAGGCGGAGGGTAAAAGGAAACACTGAAGCTTTCTTT
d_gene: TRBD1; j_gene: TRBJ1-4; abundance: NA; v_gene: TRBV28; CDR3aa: CASSPFSGTGGMANEKLFF; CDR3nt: TGTGCCAGCAGTCCCTTCTCCGGGACAGGGGGCATGGCTAATGAAAAACTGTTTTTT
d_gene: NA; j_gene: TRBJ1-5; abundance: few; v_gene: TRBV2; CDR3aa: CASSEGTDSNQPQHF; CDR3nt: TGTGCCAGCAGTGAGGGGACGGATAGCAATCAGCCCCAGCATTTT
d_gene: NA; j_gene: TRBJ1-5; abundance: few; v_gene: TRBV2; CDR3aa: CASGFGRAGNQPQHF; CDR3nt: TGTGCCAGCGGCTTCGGGCGGGCTGGCAATCAGCCCCAGCATTTT
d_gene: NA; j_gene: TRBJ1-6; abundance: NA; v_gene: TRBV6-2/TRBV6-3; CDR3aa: CASSRPAAGLHSPLHF; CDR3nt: TGTGCCAGCAGTCGGCCCGCGGCAGGGTTGCATTCACCCCTCCACTTT
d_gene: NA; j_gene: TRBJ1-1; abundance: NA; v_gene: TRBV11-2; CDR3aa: CASSPSQEAFF; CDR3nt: TGTGCCAGCAGCCCTTCCCAAGAAGCTTTCTTT
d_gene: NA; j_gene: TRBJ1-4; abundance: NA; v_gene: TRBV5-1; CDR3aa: CASSLLQGGTNEKLFF; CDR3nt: TGCGCCAGCAGCTTACTACAGGGAGGAACTAATGAAAAACTGTTTTTT
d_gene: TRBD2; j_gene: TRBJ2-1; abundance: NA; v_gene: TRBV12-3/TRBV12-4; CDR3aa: CASRFLSGGANEQFF; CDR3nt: TGTGCCAGCAGGTTCCTTAGCGGGGGGGCGAATGAGCAGTTCTTC
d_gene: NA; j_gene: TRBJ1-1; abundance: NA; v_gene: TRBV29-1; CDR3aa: CSGRDISRYDRNTEAFF; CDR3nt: TGCAGCGGTCGCGATATATCACGGTACGACAGGAACACTGAAGCTTTCTTT
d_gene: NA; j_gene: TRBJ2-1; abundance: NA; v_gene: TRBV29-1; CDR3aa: CSVEAGGPYNEQFF; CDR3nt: TGCAGCGTTGAAGCCGGCGGCCCCTACAATGAGCAGTTCTTC